There are a few counts of the clone carrying this TCR beta chain. Its antigen remains unidentified. This record comes from a study of blood T cells in healthy people across ages. Study in general: About one barcoded beta molecule per two T cells came from capture by template switching.

V lost 1 base and J lost 0, with 13 bases in between. Germline V gives CDR1 SGHVS, CDR2 FQNEAQ. This CDR3 contains 17 residues. Study-wide findings and caveats: It was held that the diversity estimates obtained from one million T cells were underestimates. Naive CD4+ cell counts and diversity both ran higher in long-lived than in aged donors.

A second about 6 to 12 cycle PCR used barcoded and J-beta primers. TCRdb redid the calling of the 5' RACE reads with MiXCR, one entry per CDR3 protein. This table has 750,000 to 1,000,000 distinct CDR3 sequences, 25% to 35% appearing once. The same data also went into a second study, on T cells of mothers and their children. As that study records: Sample barcodes and 2-4 random nucleotides came from the second PCR's M1S primer.

The origin of this receptor is a woman between 40 and 55 years old in good health. The sequenced sample consisted of blood. The V and J genes are TRBV7-8 and TRBJ1-5; no firm D call. The CDR3 nucleotides read TGTGCCAGCAGCTTAGTCGTGGGAGGGTATAGCAATCAGCCCCAGCATTTT. It codes for CASSLVVGGYSNQPQHF. Looking up the rest from reference TRBV7-8 and TRBJ1-5 gives the full variable domain: GAGVSQSPRYKVAKRGQDVALRCDPISGHVSLFWYQQALGQGPEFLTYFQNEAQLDKSGLPSDRFFAERPEGSVSTLKIQRTQQEDSAVYLCASSLVVGGYSNQPQHFGDGTRLSIL.